This paragraph covers one TCR beta chain sequence. The participants were between 18 and 89 years old and came from some 23 US areas. Allocation to cohorts depended on clinical history reported by the participants. This sample was taken from a study of blood T cell repertoires in COVID-19. Study-wide context: T cells, B-cell-depleted T cells, or PBMCs supplied cDNA or gDNA.

V was clipped by 4 bases and J by 5 bases; unmatched bases: 11. The germline V gene has CDR1 MNHEY and CDR2 SMNVEV (reference sequence). This CDR3 spans 17 amino acids. Here immunoSEQ multiplex PCR was the method, and the copy in TCRdb shows in-frame clones only, minus some. The sample carries some 510,000 clones, 70% to 90% recorded once. The sequencing sample was made of PBMCs or T cells enriched from blood (not recorded which). The genes are TRBV27 and TRBJ2-7; 13 positions agree with TRBD2. The clonotype was recovered from a woman between 40 and 50 years old who had recovered from COVID-19. CDR3 sequence: CASSSGLAGETVDEQYF. The CDR3 DNA sequence: TGTGCCAGCAGTTCCGGACTAGCGGGAGAAACGGTGGACGAGCAGTACTTC.